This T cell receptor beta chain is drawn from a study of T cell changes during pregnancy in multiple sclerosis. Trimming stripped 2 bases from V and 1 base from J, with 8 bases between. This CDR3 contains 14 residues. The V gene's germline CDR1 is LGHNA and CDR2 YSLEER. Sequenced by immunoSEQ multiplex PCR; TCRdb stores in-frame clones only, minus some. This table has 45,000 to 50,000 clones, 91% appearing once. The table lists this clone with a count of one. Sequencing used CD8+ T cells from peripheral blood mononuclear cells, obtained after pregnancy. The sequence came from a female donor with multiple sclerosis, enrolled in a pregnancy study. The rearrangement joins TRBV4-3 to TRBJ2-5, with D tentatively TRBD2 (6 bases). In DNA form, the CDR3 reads TGCGCCAGCAGCCAACGGGACTTCCAAGAGACCCAGTACTTC. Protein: CASSQRDFQETQYF.